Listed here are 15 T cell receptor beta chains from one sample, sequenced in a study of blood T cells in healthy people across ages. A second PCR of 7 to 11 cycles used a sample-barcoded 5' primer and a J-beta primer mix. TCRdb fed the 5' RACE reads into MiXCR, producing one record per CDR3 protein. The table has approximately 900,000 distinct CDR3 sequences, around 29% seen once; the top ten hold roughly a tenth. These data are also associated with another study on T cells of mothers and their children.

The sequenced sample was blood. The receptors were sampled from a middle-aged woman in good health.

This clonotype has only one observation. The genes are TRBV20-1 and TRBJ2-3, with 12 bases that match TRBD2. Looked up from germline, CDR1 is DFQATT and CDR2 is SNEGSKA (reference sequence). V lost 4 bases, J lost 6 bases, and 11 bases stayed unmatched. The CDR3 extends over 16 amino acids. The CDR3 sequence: CSATTWTSGEGDTQYF. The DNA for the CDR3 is TGCAGTGCTACGACCTGGACTAGCGGGGAGGGGGATACGCAGTATTTT.

In DNA, the CDR3 is TGCAGTGCCGCGGGACAAATTAATGAAAAACTGTTTTTT. Amino acids: CSAAGQINEKLFF. The rearrangement uses TRBV20-1 and TRBJ1-4, with a tentative D call TRBD1 (6 bases). The CDR3 covers 13 residues. Germline CDR1 reads DFQATT; CDR2 reads SNEGSKA (reference sequence). Trimming stripped 6 bases from V and 4 bases from J, with 12 bases between.

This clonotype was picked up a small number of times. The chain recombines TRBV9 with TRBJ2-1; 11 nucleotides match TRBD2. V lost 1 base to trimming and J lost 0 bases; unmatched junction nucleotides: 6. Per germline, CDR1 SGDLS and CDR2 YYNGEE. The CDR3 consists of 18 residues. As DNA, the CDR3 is TGTGCCAGCAGCGTACTAGCGGGGGGCCGGGGCTCCTACAATGAGCAGTTCTTC. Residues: CASSVLAGGRGSYNEQFF.

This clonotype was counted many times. The CDR3 DNA follows: TGTGCCAGCAGCCCAGGGTACCAAGAGACCCAGTACTTC. Residues: CASSPGYQETQYF. The chain uses TRBV18 and TRBJ2-5; D might be TRBD1 (5 bases). The V end was cut by 8 bases, the J end by 0 bases, with 10 bases between. The CDR3 runs to 13 residues. Germline V gives CDR1 KGHSH, CDR2 LQKENI.

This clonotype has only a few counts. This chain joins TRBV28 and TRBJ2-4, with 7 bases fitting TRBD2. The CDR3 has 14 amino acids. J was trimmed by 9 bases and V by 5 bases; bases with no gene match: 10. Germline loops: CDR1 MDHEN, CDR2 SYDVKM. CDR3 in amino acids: CASSVLAGRGIQYF. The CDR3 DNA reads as TGTGCCAGCAGTGTATTGGCAGGGAGGGGCATTCAGTACTTC.

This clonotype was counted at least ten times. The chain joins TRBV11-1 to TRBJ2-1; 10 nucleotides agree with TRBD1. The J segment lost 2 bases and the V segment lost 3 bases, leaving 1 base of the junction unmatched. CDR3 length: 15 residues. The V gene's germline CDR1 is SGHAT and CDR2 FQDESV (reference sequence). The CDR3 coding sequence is TGTGCCAGCAGCTTTGGACAGGGGGCCTACAATGAGCAGTTCTTC. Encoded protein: CASSFGQGAYNEQFF.

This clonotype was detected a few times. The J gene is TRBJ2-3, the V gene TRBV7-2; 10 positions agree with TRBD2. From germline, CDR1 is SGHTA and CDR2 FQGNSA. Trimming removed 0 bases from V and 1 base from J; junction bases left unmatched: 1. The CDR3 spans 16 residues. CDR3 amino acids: CASSLALAGGTDTQYF. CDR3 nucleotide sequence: TGTGCCAGCAGCTTAGCCCTAGCGGGGGGCACAGATACGCAGTATTTT.

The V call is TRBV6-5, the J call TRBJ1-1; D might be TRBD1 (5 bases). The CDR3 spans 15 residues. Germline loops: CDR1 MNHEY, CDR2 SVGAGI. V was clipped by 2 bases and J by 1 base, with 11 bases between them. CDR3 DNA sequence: TGTGCCAGCAGTTACGGGAGGGGAGGGAACACTGAAGCTTTCTTT. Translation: CASSYGRGGNTEAFF.

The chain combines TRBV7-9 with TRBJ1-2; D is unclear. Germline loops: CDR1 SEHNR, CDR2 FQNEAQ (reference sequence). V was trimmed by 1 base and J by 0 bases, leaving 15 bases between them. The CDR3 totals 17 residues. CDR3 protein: CASSLGYSAYANYGYTF. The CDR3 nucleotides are TGTGCCAGCAGCTTAGGTTACAGCGCATATGCTAACTATGGCTACACCTTC.

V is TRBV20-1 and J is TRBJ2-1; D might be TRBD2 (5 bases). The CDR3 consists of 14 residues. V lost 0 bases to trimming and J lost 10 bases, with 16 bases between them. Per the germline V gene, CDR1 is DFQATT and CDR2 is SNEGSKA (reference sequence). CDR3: CSARDYISPGEQFF. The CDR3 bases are TGCAGTGCTAGAGACTACATTTCCCCGGGGGAGCAGTTCTTC.

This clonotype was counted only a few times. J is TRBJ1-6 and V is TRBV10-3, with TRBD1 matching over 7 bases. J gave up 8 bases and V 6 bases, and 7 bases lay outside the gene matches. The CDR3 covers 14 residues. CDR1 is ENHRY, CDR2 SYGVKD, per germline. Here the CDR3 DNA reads TGTGCCATCAGCTCGACAGGGTCGGATTCACCCCTCCACTTT. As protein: CAISSTGSDSPLHF.

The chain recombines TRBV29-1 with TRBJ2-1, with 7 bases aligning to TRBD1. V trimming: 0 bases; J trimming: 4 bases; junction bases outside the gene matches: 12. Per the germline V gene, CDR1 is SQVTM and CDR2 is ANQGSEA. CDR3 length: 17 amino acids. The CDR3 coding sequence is TGCAGCGTTGAAGATCGATTGAGGGGGCGTAGATACAATGAGCAGTTCTTC. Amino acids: CSVEDRLRGRRYNEQFF.

This CDR3 is CSAALGTGGWETQYF. As DNA, the CDR3 is TGCAGTGCTGCCCTCGGGACAGGGGGCTGGGAGACCCAGTACTTC. The chain couples TRBV20-1 to TRBJ2-5; 12 nucleotides line up with TRBD1. Germline assignment: CDR1 DFQATT and CDR2 SNEGSKA (reference sequence). J lost 5 bases, V lost 5 bases, and 9 bases had no gene match. This CDR3 has 15 amino acids.

The chain's CDR3 is CSVSAQGGEKLFF. In nucleotides, the CDR3 is TGCAGCGTTTCGGCGCAGGGCGGTGAAAAACTGTTTTTT. The V and J genes are TRBV29-1 and TRBJ1-4; tentative D call: TRBD1 (5 bases). V lost 5 bases, J lost 7 bases, and 14 bases lay in between. The germline V gene encodes CDR1 SQVTM and CDR2 ANQGSEA. The CDR3 consists of 13 residues.

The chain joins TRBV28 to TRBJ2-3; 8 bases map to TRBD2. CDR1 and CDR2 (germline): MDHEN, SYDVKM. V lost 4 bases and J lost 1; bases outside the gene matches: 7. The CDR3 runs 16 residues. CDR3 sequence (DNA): TGTGCCAGCAGTTCGCCTTGGCGGGGGGGCACAGATACGCAGTATTTT. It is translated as CASSSPWRGGTDTQYF. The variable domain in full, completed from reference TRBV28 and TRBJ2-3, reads DVKVTQSSRYLVKRTGEKVFLECVQDMDHENMFWYRQDPGLGLRLIYFSYDVKMKEKGDIPEGYSVSREKKERFSLILESASTNQTSMYLCASSSPWRGGTDTQYFGPGTRLTVL.